This T cell receptor beta chain stems from a study of T cell repertoires in cytomegalovirus infection. TCRdb re-called the reads through MiXCR, storing one row per CDR3 protein. The sample has hundreds of thousands of distinct CDR3 sequences, about 33% seen once; the top ten hold about a sixth. Note on this clonotype: Its antigen is not identified.

V lost 1 base to trimming and J lost 6 bases, with 9 bases between them. CDR1 is SGHTA and CDR2 is FQGNSA in the germline V gene. The CDR3 covers 14 residues. This clonotype was sampled from a human donor in good health (CMV status not recorded). Some clones in this sample may be carry-over from other donors' samples. This material consisted of cultured PBMCs, taken from culture after CMV antigen stimulation. The chain joins TRBV7-2 to TRBJ2-2; no definite D call. This chain's CDR3 is CASSLDGFSGELFF. In nucleotides, the CDR3 is TGTGCCAGCAGCTTAGATGGATTCTCCGGGGAGCTGTTTTTT.